This T cell receptor (beta chain) was obtained from a study of blood T cells in healthy people across ages. Samples each had at least 6 micrograms of total RNA extracted. General study results and limits: Unsorted PBMCs ruled out conclusive naive versus antigen-experienced comparison. It was the long-lived donors that had more naive CD4+ cells and higher diversity than aged donors.

Primers used in a second PCR of roughly 7 to 11 cycles were a sample-barcoded 5' primer and a J-beta primer mix. The study obtained at least 3 million CDR3-containing paired-end reads from every sample. MiXCR, applied by TCRdb to the 5' RACE reads, yields one record per CDR3 protein. The table shows about 970,000 distinct CDR3 sequences, with around 54% occurring only once. From germline, CDR1 is MDHEN and CDR2 SYDVKM. This CDR3 has 16 residues. V was pared by 6 bases and J by 4 bases, with 19 bases between. Comments on this clonotype: Its antigen remains unknown.

The sequence was collected from a woman aged 60 to 75 in good health. The rearrangement uses TRBV28 and TRBJ2-1, with D possibly TRBD1 on 7 matching bases. Sequencing used blood. The CDR3 here is CASRGQGGESYNEQFF. The CDR3 DNA is TGTGCCAGCAGAGGCCAGGGGGGAGAGTCTTACAATGAGCAGTTCTTC.